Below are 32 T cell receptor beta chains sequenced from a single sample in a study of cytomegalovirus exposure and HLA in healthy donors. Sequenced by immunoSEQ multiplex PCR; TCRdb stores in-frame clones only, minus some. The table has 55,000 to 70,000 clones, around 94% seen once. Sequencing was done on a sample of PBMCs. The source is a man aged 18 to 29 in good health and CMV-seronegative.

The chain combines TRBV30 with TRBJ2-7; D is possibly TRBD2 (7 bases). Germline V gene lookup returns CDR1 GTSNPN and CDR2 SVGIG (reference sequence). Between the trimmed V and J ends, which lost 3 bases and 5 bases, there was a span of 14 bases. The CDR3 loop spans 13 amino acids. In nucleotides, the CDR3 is TGTGCCTGGAGCCGCGGGGGCCTAGACGAGCAGTACTTC. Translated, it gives CAWSRGGLDEQYF.

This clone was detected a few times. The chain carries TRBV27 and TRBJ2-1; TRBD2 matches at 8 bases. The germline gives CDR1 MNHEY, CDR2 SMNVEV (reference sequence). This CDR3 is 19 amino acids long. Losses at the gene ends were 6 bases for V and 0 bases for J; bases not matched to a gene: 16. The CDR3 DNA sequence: TGTGCCAGCAGAAGAACTAGCGGCATTACTATTAGCTCCTACAATGAGCAGTTCTTC. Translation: CASRRTSGITISSYNEQFF.

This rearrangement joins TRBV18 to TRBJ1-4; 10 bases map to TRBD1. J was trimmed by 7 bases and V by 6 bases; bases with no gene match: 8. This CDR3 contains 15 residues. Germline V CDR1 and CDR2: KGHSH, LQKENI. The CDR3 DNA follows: TGTGCCAGCTCCCCAAAGACAGGGGGCGTTGAAAAACTGTTTTTT. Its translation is CASSPKTGGVEKLFF.

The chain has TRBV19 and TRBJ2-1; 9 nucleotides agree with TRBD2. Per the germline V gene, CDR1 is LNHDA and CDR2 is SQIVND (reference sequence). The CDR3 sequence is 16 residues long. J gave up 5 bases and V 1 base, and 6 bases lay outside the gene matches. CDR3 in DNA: TGTGCCAGTAGTATAGGTGGACTAGCGAGAGACAATGAGCAGTTCTTC. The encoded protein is CASSIGGLARDNEQFF. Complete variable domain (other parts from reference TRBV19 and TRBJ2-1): DGGITQSPKYLFRKEGQNVTLSCEQNLNHDAMYWYRQDPGQGLRLIYYSQIVNDFQKGDIAEGYSVSREKKESFPLTVTSAQKNPTAFYLCASSIGGLARDNEQFFGPGTRLTVL.

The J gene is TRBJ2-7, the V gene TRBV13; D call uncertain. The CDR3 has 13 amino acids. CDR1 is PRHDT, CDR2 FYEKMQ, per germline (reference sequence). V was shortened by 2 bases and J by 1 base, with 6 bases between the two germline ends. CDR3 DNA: TGTGCCAGCAGCTTAACTCCATCCTACGAGCAGTACTTC. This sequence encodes CASSLTPSYEQYF. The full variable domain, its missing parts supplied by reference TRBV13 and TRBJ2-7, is AAGVIQSPRHLIKEKRETATLKCYPIPRHDTVYWYQQGPGQDPQFLISFYEKMQSDKGSIPDRFSAQQFSDYHSELNMSSLELGDSALYFCASSLTPSYEQYFGPGTRLTVT.

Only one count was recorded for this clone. This chain's CDR3 is CSVEDRGNAYNEQFF. The CDR3 DNA is TGCAGCGTTGAAGATCGCGGGAACGCCTACAATGAGCAGTTCTTC. The chain has TRBV29-1 and TRBJ2-1; D perhaps matches TRBD2 (6 bases). CDR3 length: 15 amino acids. Looked up from germline, CDR1 is SQVTM and CDR2 is ANQGSEA. Trimming removed 0 bases from V and 2 bases from J, with 11 bases in between.

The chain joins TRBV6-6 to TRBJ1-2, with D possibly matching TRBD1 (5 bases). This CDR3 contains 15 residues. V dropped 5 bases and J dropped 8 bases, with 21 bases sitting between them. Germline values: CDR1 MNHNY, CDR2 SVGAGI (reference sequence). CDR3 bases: TGTGCCAGCAGTCCACGTGGGACGTTCGGGAGAGGCTACACCTTC. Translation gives CASSPRGTFGRGYTF.

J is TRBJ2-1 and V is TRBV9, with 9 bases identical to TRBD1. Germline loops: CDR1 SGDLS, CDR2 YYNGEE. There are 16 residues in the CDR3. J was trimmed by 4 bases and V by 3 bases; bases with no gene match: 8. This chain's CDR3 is CASSELKGQGYNEQFF. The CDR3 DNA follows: TGTGCCAGCAGCGAGCTCAAGGGACAGGGTTACAATGAGCAGTTCTTC. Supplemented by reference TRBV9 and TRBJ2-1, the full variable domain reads DSGVTQTPKHLITATGQRVTLRCSPRSGDLSVYWYQQSLDQGLQFLIQYYNGEERAKGNILERFSAQQFPDLHSELNLSSLELGDSALYFCASSELKGQGYNEQFFGPGTRLTVL.

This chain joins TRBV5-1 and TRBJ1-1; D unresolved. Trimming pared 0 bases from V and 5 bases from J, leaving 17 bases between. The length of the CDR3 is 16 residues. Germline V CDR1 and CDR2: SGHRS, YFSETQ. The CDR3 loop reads CASSLEQLSLGTEAFF. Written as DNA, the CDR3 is TGCGCCAGCAGCTTGGAACAGTTAAGCTTAGGAACTGAAGCTTTCTTT. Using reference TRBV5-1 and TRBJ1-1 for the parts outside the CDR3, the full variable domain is KAGVTQTPRYLIKTRGQQVTLSCSPISGHRSVSWYQQTPGQGLQFLFEYFSETQRNKGNFPGRFSGRQFSNSRSEMNVSTLELGDSALYLCASSLEQLSLGTEAFFGQGTRLTVV.

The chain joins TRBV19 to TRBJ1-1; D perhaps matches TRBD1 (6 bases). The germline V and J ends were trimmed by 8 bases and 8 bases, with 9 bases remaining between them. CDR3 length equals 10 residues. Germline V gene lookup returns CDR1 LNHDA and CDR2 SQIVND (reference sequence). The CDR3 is CASLGQEAFF. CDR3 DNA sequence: TGTGCCAGTCTCGGACAGGAAGCTTTCTTT.

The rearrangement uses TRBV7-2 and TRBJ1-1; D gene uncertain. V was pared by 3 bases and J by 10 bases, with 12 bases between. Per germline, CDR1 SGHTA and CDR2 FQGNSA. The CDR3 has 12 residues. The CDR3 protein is CASSLAGSRAFF. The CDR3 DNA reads TGTGCCAGCAGCTTGGCAGGATCGAGAGCTTTCTTT.

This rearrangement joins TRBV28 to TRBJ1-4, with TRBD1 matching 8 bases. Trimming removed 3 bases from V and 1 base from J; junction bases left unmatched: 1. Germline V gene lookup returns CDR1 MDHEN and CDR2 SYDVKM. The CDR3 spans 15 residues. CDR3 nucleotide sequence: TGTGCCAGCAGTTTCACAGGGGGAACTAATGAAAAACTGTTTTTT. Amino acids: CASSFTGGTNEKLFF.

For the CDR3, the DNA is TGCAGCGTCGCTAGCGGGAGTGACACCGGGGAGCTGTTTTTT. It specifies CSVASGSDTGELFF. This chain connects TRBV29-1 to TRBJ2-2; 10 bases line up with TRBD2. V was pared by 6 bases and J by 3 bases, with 4 bases of the junction left unmatched. This CDR3 is built from 14 residues. Germline V gene lookup returns CDR1 SQVTM and CDR2 ANQGSEA.

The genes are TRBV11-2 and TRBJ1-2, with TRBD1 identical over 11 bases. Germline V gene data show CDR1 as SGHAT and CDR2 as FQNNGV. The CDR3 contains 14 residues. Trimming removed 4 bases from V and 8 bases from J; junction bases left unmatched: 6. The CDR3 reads CASSSGTGGQGYTF. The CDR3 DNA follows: TGTGCCAGCAGCTCCGGGACAGGGGGTCAAGGCTACACCTTC.

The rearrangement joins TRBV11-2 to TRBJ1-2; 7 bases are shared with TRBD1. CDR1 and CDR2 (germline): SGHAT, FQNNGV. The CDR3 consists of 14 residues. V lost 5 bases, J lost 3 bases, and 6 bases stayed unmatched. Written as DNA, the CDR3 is TGTGCCAGCAGCCCAACAGGGGTGGACTATGGCTACACCTTC. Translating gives CASSPTGVDYGYTF.

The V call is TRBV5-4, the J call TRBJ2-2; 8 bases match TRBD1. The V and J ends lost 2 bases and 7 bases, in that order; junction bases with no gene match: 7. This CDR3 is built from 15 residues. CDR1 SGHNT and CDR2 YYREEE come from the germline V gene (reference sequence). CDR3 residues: CASSFGQGRGGELFF. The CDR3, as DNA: TGTGCCAGCAGCTTCGGACAGGGACGGGGCGGGGAGCTGTTTTTT.

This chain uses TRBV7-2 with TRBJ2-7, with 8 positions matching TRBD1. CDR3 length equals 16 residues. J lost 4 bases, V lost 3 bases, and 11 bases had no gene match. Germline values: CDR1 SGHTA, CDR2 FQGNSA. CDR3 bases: TGTGCCAGCAGCTTGGGTGCGGGGCAGGGGGCGTACGAGCAGTACTTC. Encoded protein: CASSLGAGQGAYEQYF. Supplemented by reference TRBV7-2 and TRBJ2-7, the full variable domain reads GAGVSQSPSNKVTEKGKDVELRCDPISGHTALYWYRQSLGQGLEFLIYFQGNSAPDKSGLPSDRFSAERTGGSVSTLTIQRTQQEDSAVYLCASSLGAGQGAYEQYFGPGTRLTVT.

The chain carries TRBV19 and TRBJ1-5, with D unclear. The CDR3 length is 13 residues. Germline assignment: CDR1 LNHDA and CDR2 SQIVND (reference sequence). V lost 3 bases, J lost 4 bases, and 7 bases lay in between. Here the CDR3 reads CASSMVQNQPQHF. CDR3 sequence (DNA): TGTGCCAGTAGTATGGTCCAGAATCAGCCCCAGCATTTT.

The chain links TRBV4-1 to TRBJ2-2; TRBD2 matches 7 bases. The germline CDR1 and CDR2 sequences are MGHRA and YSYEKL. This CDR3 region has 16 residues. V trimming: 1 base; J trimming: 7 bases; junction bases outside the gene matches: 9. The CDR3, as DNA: TGCGCCAGCAGCCAAGGGGGGGGAGCCAGAGTCGGGGAGCTGTTTTTT. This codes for CASSQGGGARVGELFF.

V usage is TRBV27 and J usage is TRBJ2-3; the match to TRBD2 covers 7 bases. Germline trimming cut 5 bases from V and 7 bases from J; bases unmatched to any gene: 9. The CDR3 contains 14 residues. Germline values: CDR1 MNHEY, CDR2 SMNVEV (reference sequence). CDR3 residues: CASSPGLRTYTQYF. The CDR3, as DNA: TGTGCCAGCAGTCCGGGACTACGTACTTATACGCAGTATTTT.

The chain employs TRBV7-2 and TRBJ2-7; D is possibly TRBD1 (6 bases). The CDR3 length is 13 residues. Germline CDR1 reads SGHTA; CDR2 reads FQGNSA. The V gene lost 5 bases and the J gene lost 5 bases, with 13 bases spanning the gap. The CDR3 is CASSVRGINEQYF. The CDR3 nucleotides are TGTGCCAGCAGCGTCAGGGGCATAAACGAGCAGTACTTC.

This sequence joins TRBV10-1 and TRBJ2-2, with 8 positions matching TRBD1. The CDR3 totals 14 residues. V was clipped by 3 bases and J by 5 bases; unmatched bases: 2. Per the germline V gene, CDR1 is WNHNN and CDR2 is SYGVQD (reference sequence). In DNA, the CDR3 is TGCGCCAGCAGTGACCACAGGGGGACCGGGGAGCTGTTTTTT. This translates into CASSDHRGTGELFF.

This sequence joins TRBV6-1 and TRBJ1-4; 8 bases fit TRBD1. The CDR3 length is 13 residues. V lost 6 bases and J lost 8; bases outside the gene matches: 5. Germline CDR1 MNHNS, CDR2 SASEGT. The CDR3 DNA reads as TGTGCCAGCAGGACAGGGGTCGGAGAAAAACTGTTTTTT. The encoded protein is CASRTGVGEKLFF.

DNA of the CDR3: TGCGCCAGCAGCCAAGATCGCCTAAACCACGAGCAGTACTTC. This encodes CASSQDRLNHEQYF. The V call is TRBV4-1, the J call TRBJ2-7, with D hard to call. Trimming cost V 0 bases and J 5 bases, with 11 bases left between them. In germline, CDR1 is MGHRA, CDR2 YSYEKL. The CDR3 runs 14 residues.

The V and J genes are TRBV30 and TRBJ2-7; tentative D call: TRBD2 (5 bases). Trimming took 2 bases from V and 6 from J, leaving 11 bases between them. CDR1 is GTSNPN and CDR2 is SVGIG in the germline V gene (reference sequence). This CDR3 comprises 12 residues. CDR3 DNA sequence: TGTGCCTGGAGTACTAGTCCCATCGAGCAGTACTTC. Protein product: CAWSTSPIEQYF.

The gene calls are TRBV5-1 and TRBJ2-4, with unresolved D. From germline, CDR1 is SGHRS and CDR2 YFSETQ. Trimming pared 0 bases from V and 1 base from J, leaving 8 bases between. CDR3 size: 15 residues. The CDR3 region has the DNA TGCGCCAGCAGCTTGGTTAGCCCCGCCAAAAACATTCAGTACTTC. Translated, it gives CASSLVSPAKNIQYF.

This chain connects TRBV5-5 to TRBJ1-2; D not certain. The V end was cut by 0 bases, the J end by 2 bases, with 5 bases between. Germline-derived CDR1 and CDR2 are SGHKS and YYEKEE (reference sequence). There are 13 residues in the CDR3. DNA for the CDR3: TGTGCCAGCAGCTTGGGGCAGAACTATGGCTACACCTTC. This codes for CASSLGQNYGYTF.

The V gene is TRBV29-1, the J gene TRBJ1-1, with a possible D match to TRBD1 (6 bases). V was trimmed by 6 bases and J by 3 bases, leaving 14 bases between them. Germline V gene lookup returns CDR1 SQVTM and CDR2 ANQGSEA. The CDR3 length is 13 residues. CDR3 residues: CSVTTGFDTEAFF. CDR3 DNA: TGCAGCGTCACAACAGGGTTTGACACTGAAGCTTTCTTT.

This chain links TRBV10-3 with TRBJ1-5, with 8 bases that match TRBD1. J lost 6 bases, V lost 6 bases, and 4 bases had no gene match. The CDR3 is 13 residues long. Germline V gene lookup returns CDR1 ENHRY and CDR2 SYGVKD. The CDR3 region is CAIRDREGQPQHF. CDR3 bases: TGTGCCATCAGGGACAGGGAGGGTCAGCCCCAGCATTTT.

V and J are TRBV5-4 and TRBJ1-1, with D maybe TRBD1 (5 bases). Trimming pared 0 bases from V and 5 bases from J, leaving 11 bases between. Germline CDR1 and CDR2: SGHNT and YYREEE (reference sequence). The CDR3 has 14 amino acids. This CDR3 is CASSLAGGGTEAFF. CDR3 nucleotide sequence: TGTGCCAGCAGCTTGGCCGGGGGGGGAACTGAAGCTTTCTTT.

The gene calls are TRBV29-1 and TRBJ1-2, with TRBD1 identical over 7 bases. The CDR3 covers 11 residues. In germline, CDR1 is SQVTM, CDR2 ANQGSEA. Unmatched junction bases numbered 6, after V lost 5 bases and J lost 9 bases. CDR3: CSVLRDRSYTF. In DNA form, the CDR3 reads TGCAGCGTTCTCCGGGACAGAAGCTACACCTTC.

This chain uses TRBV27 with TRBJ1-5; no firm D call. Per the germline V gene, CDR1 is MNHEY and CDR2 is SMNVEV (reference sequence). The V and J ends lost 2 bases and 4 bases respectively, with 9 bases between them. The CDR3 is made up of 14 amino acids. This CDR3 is CASSLGSENQPQHF. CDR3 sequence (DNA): TGTGCCAGCAGTTTAGGGAGCGAAAATCAGCCCCAGCATTTT.